The clone carrying this T cell receptor beta chain has a handful of counts. What it binds is unknown. The data originate from a study of response to subunit inactivated influenza vaccine. Study conclusions and caveats: Authors suggested that a seasonal influenza vaccination recruits few new T cells each time.

TCRdb re-called the RT-PCR reads with MiXCR, one entry per CDR3 protein. The sample lists 530,000 or so distinct CDR3 sequences; 11% to 15% were seen once. This CDR3 spans 14 amino acids. Looked up from germline, CDR1 is SQVTM and CDR2 is ANQGSEA. V lost 4 bases, J lost 1 base, and 2 bases stayed unmatched. This sample comprised PBMCs from blood, obtained roughly 12 days after vaccination. The chain links TRBV29-1 to TRBJ2-7; 12 nucleotides line up with TRBD2. The receptor's source is a man between 50 and 59 years old who received an inactivated influenza vaccine. Written as DNA, the CDR3 is TGCAGCGTTGTTACTAGCGGGAGGTCCTACGAGCAGTACTTC. It codes for CSVVTSGRSYEQYF.